The T cell receptor beta chain described here comes from a study of Tregs in tolerant kidney transplant recipients. TCRdb keeps only in-frame clones here, not all; method: immunoSEQ multiplex PCR. The table includes about 240,000 clones, around 82% detected once. About this clone itself: Its antigen is not known.

CD4+CD25+CD127- Tregs, CD4+CD25- non-Tregs, CD4 and CD8 cells were sorted. Findings and caveats of the study: Expanding Tregs on activated donor B cells appeared to best identify donor-specific TCRbeta clones. Biological reproducibility was not directly addressed in this study.

Germline V gene sequence: CDR1 KGHSH, CDR2 LQKENI. The CDR3 consists of 13 residues. The V end was cut by 3 bases, the J end by 2 bases, with 7 bases between. The receptor was isolated from a human donor in good health. Sequenced: CD4+ T cells from blood. The chain is built from TRBV18 and TRBJ1-2, with unresolved D. This CDR3 reads CASSPQENYGYTF. CDR3 bases: TGTGCCAGCTCACCCCAGGAAAACTATGGCTACACCTTC. Combining the CDR3 with reference TRBV18 and TRBJ1-2 gives the whole variable domain NAGVMQNPRHLVRRRGQEARLRCSPMKGHSHVYWYRQLPEEGLKFMVYLQKENIIDESGMPKERFSAEFPKEGPSILRIQQVVRGDSAAYFCASSPQENYGYTFGSGTRLTVV.